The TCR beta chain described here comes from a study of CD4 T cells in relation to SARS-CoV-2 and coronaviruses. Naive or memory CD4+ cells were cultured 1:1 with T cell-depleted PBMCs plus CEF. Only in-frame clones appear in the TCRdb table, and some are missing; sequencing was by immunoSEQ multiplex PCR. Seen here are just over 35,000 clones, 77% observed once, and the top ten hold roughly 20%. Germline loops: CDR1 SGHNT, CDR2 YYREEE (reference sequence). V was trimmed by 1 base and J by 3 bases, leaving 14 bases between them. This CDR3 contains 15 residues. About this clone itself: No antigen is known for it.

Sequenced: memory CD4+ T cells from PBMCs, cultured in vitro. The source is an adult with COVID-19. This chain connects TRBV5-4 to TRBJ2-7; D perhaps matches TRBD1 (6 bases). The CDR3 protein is CASSLRTANLYEQYF. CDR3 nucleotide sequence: TGTGCCAGCAGCTTGCGGACAGCGAATCTCTACGAGCAGTACTTC.